These 20 T cell receptor beta chains originate from one sample sequenced in a study of shared clonotypes between healthy human individuals. Profiling relied on immunoSEQ multiplex PCR, and the TCRdb table lists in-frame clones only, not all of them. The data contain over a million clones, around 82% of them singletons. Material: memory CD4+ T cells from PBMCs. As to subset: CD45RA-negative fraction. Receptors originate from a man aged 18-30 years in good health. Some clones in this sample may be carry-over from other donors' samples.

The V call is TRBV7-2, the J call TRBJ2-7; perhaps TRBD2 as D (5 bases). The CDR3 totals 12 residues. Germline CDR1 is SGHTA and CDR2 is FQGNSA. V gave up 5 bases and J gave up 3 bases, with 8 bases separating them. As DNA, the CDR3 is TGTGCCAGCAGCGAGGGTCTCTACGAGCAGTACTTC. This encodes CASSEGLYEQYF. Full variable domain (outside the CDR3, taken from reference TRBV7-2 and TRBJ2-7): GAGVSQSPSNKVTEKGKDVELRCDPISGHTALYWYRQSLGQGLEFLIYFQGNSAPDKSGLPSDRFSAERTGGSVSTLTIQRTQQEDSAVYLCASSEGLYEQYFGPGTRLTVT.

The chain carries TRBV18 and TRBJ2-7, with no clear D. The CDR3 has 13 residues. Trimming pared 3 bases from V and 1 base from J, leaving 7 bases between. Germline-derived CDR1 and CDR2 are KGHSH and LQKENI. The CDR3 DNA reads TGTGCCAGCTCACCCCCAAATTCCTACGAGCAGTACTTC. It yields the protein CASSPPNSYEQYF.

This chain links TRBV5-5 with TRBJ2-7; D is possibly TRBD2 (6 bases). V was pared by 0 bases and J by 3 bases, with 10 bases between. The CDR3 is made up of 14 amino acids. CDR1 and CDR2 (germline): SGHKS, YYEKEE (reference sequence). As DNA, the CDR3 is TGTGCCAGCAGCTTGGCCGGAGGGGTCTACGAGCAGTACTTC. This codes for CASSLAGGVYEQYF.

This sequence joins TRBV11-2 and TRBJ1-4; D is unclear. V gave up 3 bases and J gave up 7 bases, with 21 bases separating them. CDR1 is SGHAT and CDR2 is FQNNGV in the germline V gene. This CDR3 is built from 17 residues. In DNA form, the CDR3 reads TGTGCCAGCAGCTTCTACGGGGTCCCCGGCGTCGGTGAAAAACTGTTTTTT. It is translated as CASSFYGVPGVGEKLFF.

This rearrangement joins TRBV27 to TRBJ1-5; 8 bases line up with TRBD1. Trimming at V came to 0 bases and at J to 7 bases, leaving 5 bases not matched to a gene. There are 15 residues in the CDR3. Per germline, CDR1 MNHEY and CDR2 SMNVEV (reference sequence). The CDR3 protein is CASSLSPGGGQPQHF. In nucleotides, the CDR3 is TGTGCCAGCAGTTTATCTCCAGGGGGCGGACAGCCCCAGCATTTT.

This clone was counted only a few times. The genes are TRBV28 and TRBJ2-5; a weak D match, TRBD1 (5 bases). The CDR3 is 15 residues long. Trimming cost V 3 bases and J 1 base, with 12 bases left between them. Per the germline V gene, CDR1 is MDHEN and CDR2 is SYDVKM. CDR3: CASSLLGALQETQYF. CDR3 DNA: TGTGCCAGCAGTTTGTTAGGGGCCCTCCAAGAGACCCAGTACTTC.

The V and J genes are TRBV6-1 and TRBJ2-6, with unresolved D. CDR3 length: 16 amino acids. V shed 4 bases and J shed 0 bases, with 10 bases lying between them. Germline values: CDR1 MNHNS, CDR2 SASEGT. CDR3 in amino acids: CASSALGYSGANVLTF. As DNA, the CDR3 is TGTGCCAGCAGTGCGCTAGGGTACTCTGGGGCCAACGTCCTGACTTTC.

This clone was seen only a few times. The chain employs TRBV19 and TRBJ1-5, with a possible D match to TRBD1 (5 bases). The V end was cut by 6 bases, the J end by 9 bases, with 15 bases between. The CDR3 runs 13 residues. Per germline, CDR1 LNHDA and CDR2 SQIVND (reference sequence). The CDR3 nucleotides are TGTGCCAGTAGGGGCGGCGAGGGACGGCCCCAGCATTTT. Amino acids: CASRGGEGRPQHF.

The chain has TRBV15 and TRBJ1-2, with 11 bases aligning to TRBD1. This CDR3 is built from 18 residues. The germline CDR1 and CDR2 sequences are LNHNV and YYDKDF (reference sequence). V lost 0 bases and J lost 8; bases outside the gene matches: 14. The CDR3 here is CATSRDHGTGGQEDGYTF. Here the CDR3 DNA reads TGTGCCACCAGCAGAGACCACGGGACAGGGGGACAGGAGGACGGCTACACCTTC.

The chain couples TRBV5-1 to TRBJ1-5; D is possibly TRBD1 (5 bases). This CDR3 comprises 15 residues. V shed 4 bases and J shed 9 bases, with 20 bases lying between them. The germline V gene encodes CDR1 SGHRS and CDR2 YFSETQ. CDR3 DNA sequence: TGCGCCAGCAGCCGTGGGGCGGGGGACGCTCGGCCCCAGCATTTT. It specifies CASSRGAGDARPQHF.

This clone has ten or more counts. Other nucleotide sequences in the sample specify the same CDR3. This rearrangement joins TRBV2 to TRBJ1-1; possibly TRBD1 for D (5 bases). Germline V gene sequence: CDR1 SNHLY, CDR2 FYNNEI. CDR3 length: 15 residues. The V gene lost 3 bases and the J gene lost 0 bases, with 11 bases spanning the gap. The CDR3 is CASSDRGGVNTEAFF. The DNA for the CDR3 is TGTGCCAGCAGTGACCGTGGAGGGGTGAACACTGAAGCTTTCTTT.

This clone came up once. The chain couples TRBV5-1 to TRBJ1-2; unclear D gene. This CDR3 is 14 amino acids long. The V and J ends lost 0 bases and 4 bases respectively, with 10 bases between them. Germline V gene data show CDR1 as SGHRS and CDR2 as YFSETQ. This CDR3 is CASSLDPGSYGYTF. CDR3 bases: TGCGCCAGCAGCTTGGACCCGGGCTCCTATGGCTACACCTTC.

Worth noting for this clone: Distinct nucleotide sequences in the sample also encode this CDR3. The rearrangement uses TRBV7-3 and TRBJ2-2; D unresolved. This CDR3 is 14 amino acids long. Trimming removed 1 base from V and 2 bases from J, with 5 bases in between. Germline V gene data show CDR1 as SGHTA and CDR2 as FQGTGA. CDR3: CASSLIPNTGELFF. In nucleotides, the CDR3 is TGTGCCAGCAGCTTAATCCCTAACACCGGGGAGCTGTTTTTT.

The CDR3 DNA reads as TGTGCCAGCACCACAGGGTCAGATACGCAGTATTTT. As protein: CASTTGSDTQYF. The rearrangement uses TRBV6-1 and TRBJ2-3; maybe TRBD1 (6 bases). The V and J ends lost 7 bases and 4 bases respectively, with 9 bases between them. Germline V gives CDR1 MNHNS, CDR2 SASEGT. The CDR3 spans 12 residues.

Details on this clone: Different DNA sequences within this sample yield the same CDR3. The CDR3 nucleotides are TGTGCCAGCTCACCAGCAGGTTCGGAGACCCAGTACTTC. Translated, it gives CASSPAGSETQYF. The V and J genes are TRBV18 and TRBJ2-5; the D is unclear. There are 13 residues in the CDR3. The V gene's germline CDR1 is KGHSH and CDR2 LQKENI. The ends were cut back, 2 bases at V and 5 bases at J, with 9 bases in the middle.

The chain is built from TRBV28 and TRBJ1-4, with TRBD1 matching 11 bases. Germline V lookup: CDR1 MDHEN, CDR2 SYDVKM. J was trimmed by 6 bases and V by 6 bases; bases with no gene match: 12. The CDR3 runs 17 residues. The DNA for the CDR3 is TGTGCCAGCAGAGATCTCCTAGGACAGGGGGCATATGAAAAACTGTTTTTT. As protein: CASRDLLGQGAYEKLFF.

The rearrangement uses TRBV5-5 and TRBJ1-2; the D gene is possibly TRBD1 (5 bases). The V end lost 7 bases, the J end lost 8 bases, and 30 bases lay between the germline ends. The CDR3 loop spans 17 amino acids. Germline V gives CDR1 SGHKS, CDR2 YYEKEE (reference sequence). DNA for the CDR3: TGTGCCAGCGCTGGGGCAACCAGCTCCACCTCTTCCAAGGGCTACACCTTC. As protein: CASAGATSSTSSKGYTF.

This clone has just a few counts. The chain links TRBV28 to TRBJ2-1; 7 nucleotides line up with TRBD2. V gave up 4 bases and J gave up 5 bases; unmatched junction bases: 17. CDR1 and CDR2 (germline): MDHEN, SYDVKM. This CDR3 spans 18 amino acids. The CDR3 sequence: CASSSGKSISGANNEQFF. The CDR3, as DNA: TGTGCCAGCAGTTCAGGAAAGTCCATCAGCGGGGCAAACAATGAGCAGTTCTTC. The whole variable domain, filled in from reference TRBV28 and TRBJ2-1, reads DVKVTQSSRYLVKRTGEKVFLECVQDMDHENMFWYRQDPGLGLRLIYFSYDVKMKEKGDIPEGYSVSREKKERFSLILESASTNQTSMYLCASSSGKSISGANNEQFFGPGTRLTVL.

The chain uses TRBV9 and TRBJ2-1; D ambiguous. Germline V lookup: CDR1 SGDLS, CDR2 YYNGEE. The CDR3 runs 15 residues. V lost 4 bases and J 4 bases, leaving 15 bases between the germline ends. CDR3 DNA sequence: TGTGCCAGCAGCCCCCGAGAGAAGGGTTACAATGAGCAGTTCTTC. This codes for CASSPREKGYNEQFF.

The table lists this clone with a count of one. The chain employs TRBV28 and TRBJ1-2; the match to TRBD1 covers 10 bases. This CDR3 comprises 16 residues. Germline V gene sequence: CDR1 MDHEN, CDR2 SYDVKM. V was clipped by 4 bases and J by 2 bases; unmatched bases: 7. CDR3 sequence: CASSSSGQGTNYGYTF. In nucleotides, the CDR3 is TGTGCCAGCAGTTCGTCGGGACAGGGGACCAACTATGGCTACACCTTC.